This TCR beta chain came from a study of blood T cell repertoires in COVID-19. Using immunoSEQ multiplex PCR, the repertoire was profiled, and TCRdb retains in-frame clones only, with some absent. The sample has 43,000 or so clones; about four fifths are singletons. The CDR3 consists of 16 residues. The germline CDR1 and CDR2 sequences are MGHRA and YSYEKL. The germline V and J ends were trimmed by 0 bases and 0 bases, with 10 bases remaining between them. The chain carries TRBV4-1 and TRBJ2-3; tentatively, D is TRBD1 (6 bases). The receptor was derived from a woman of 80 years or more with acute or convalescent COVID-19. Sequenced material: peripheral blood. CDR3 loop: CASSQDGDTSTDTQYF. The DNA of the CDR3 is TGCGCCAGCAGCCAAGATGGGGACACCAGCACAGATACGCAGTATTTT.